These T cell receptor beta chains were read from a single sample in a study of CD8 T cells in ankylosing spondylitis. TCRdb processed the 5' RACE reads anew with MiXCR; each CDR3 protein has one entry. The sample consists of approximately 39,000 distinct CDR3 sequences, over 10% of them appearing once. Sequencing was carried out using synovial fluid, either unsorted or a sorted T cell fraction (not recorded which). These receptors originate from a male donor with ankylosing spondylitis. Both conserved end residues are part of each CDR3. D genes are given only for firm matches. Part of the rows lack a size; the others show once, few, many or a class for expanded clones.

TRBJ2-2	few	TRBV4-1	TRBD1	CASPQGAPNTGELFF	TGCGCCAGCCCCCAGGGGGCGCCGAACACCGGGGAGCTGTTTTTT
TRBJ2-7	many	TRBV27	NA	CASSHGVGEQYF	TGTGCCAGCAGCCACGGGGTTGGTGAGCAGTACTTC
TRBJ2-7	NA	TRBV6-1	TRBD2	CASSESSGGPYEQYF	TGTGCCAGCAGTGAATCCAGCGGGGGGCCGTACGAGCAGTACTTC
TRBJ2-7	NA	TRBV5-5	TRBD2	CASSRPSGSFNYEQYF	TGTGCCAGCAGCCGCCCTAGCGGGAGCTTCAACTACGAGCAGTACTTC
TRBJ2-2	NA	TRBV9	NA	CASEGITNTGELFF	TGTGCCAGCGAAGGGATTACGAACACCGGGGAGCTGTTTTTT
TRBJ2-1	few	TRBV4-3	NA	CASSQYWRDNEQFF	TGCGCCAGCAGCCAATACTGGAGAGACAATGAGCAGTTCTTC
TRBJ2-7	few	TRBV5-6	TRBD2	CASSTGTSGAVYEQYF	TGTGCCAGCAGCACCGGGACTAGCGGGGCCGTCTACGAGCAGTACTTC
TRBJ1-1	few	TRBV21-1	NA	CASSKGAGGNTEAFF	TGTGCCAGCAGCAAAGGTGCAGGGGGAAACACTGAAGCTTTCTTT
TRBJ2-7	NA	TRBV7-9	NA	CASSPPGEIEQYF	TGTGCCAGCAGCCCGCCCGGGGAGATCGAGCAGTACTTC
TRBJ2-3	NA	TRBV15	NA	CATSGLSRGGTDTQYF	TGTGCCACCAGCGGCCTATCCAGGGGTGGCACAGATACGCAGTATTTT
TRBJ2-4	NA	TRBV28	NA	CASSPDRDIKNIQYF	TGTGCCAGCAGTCCTGACCGGGACATCAAAAACATTCAGTACTTC
TRBJ2-7	NA	TRBV10-2	TRBD2	CASSEPGLAGGISYEQYF	TGCGCCAGCAGTGAGCCAGGACTAGCGGGAGGCATCTCCTACGAGCAGTACTTC
TRBJ2-7	NA	TRBV20-1	NA	CSARGDRLYEQYF	TGCAGTGCTAGAGGCGACAGATTATACGAGCAGTACTTC
TRBJ2-7	many	TRBV24-1	TRBD1	CATSDPRDRVSYEQYF	TGTGCCACCAGTGATCCCCGGGACAGGGTTTCCTACGAGCAGTACTTC
TRBJ2-3	few	TRBV12-3/TRBV12-4	TRBD2	CASSDSGGLTDTQYF	TGTGCCAGCAGTGACAGCGGGGGGCTGACAGATACGCAGTATTTT
TRBJ1-2	many	TRBV5-1	NA	CASSYMRSGYTF	TGCGCCAGCAGCTACATGAGGAGTGGCTACACCTTC
TRBJ2-3	many	TRBV11-2	NA	CASSSWGVATDTQYF	TGTGCCAGCAGCTCGTGGGGAGTTGCCACAGATACGCAGTATTTT
TRBJ2-7	few	TRBV20-1	TRBD2	CSARDGSGRAPSYEQYF	TGCAGTGCTAGAGATGGTAGCGGGAGGGCTCCTAGCTACGAGCAGTACTTC
TRBJ2-7	NA	TRBV27	NA	CASTTWAGVAYEQYF	TGTGCCAGCACCACGTGGGCAGGCGTTGCCTACGAGCAGTACTTC
TRBJ2-7	NA	TRBV6-5	TRBD2	CASSYVGGVAEQYF	TGTGCCAGCAGTTACGTGGGGGGGGTGGCCGAGCAGTACTTC
TRBJ2-7	many	TRBV9	NA	CASSPAAGDIYEQYF	TGTGCCAGCAGCCCCGCGGCTGGGGACATCTACGAGCAGTACTTC
TRBJ2-1	few	TRBV6-2/TRBV6-3	NA	CASSYPGGNEQFF	TGTGCCAGCAGTTACCCTGGGGGGAATGAGCAGTTCTTC
TRBJ1-1	few	TRBV11-1	NA	CASSLDGVWWPHFLPTEAFF	TGTGCCAGCAGCTTAGACGGGGTCTGGTGGCCACACTTTCTCCCCACTGAAGCTTTCTTT
TRBJ1-2	NA	TRBV20-1	TRBD1	CSAFVQYRGNYGYTF	TGCAGTGCTTTTGTCCAATACAGGGGTAACTATGGCTACACCTTC
TRBJ1-4	NA	TRBV4-1	NA	CASSQELMTLKKLFF	TGCGCCAGCAGCCAGGAACTGATGACCTTGAAAAAACTGTTTTTT
TRBJ1-4	NA	TRBV5-1	TRBD1	CASSRTGTATVQNEKLFF	TGCGCCAGCAGCCGGACCGGGACAGCGACAGTTCAGAATGAAAAACTGTTTTTT
TRBJ1-1	many	TRBV7-9	NA	CASSLISPGAEAFF	TGTGCCAGCAGCTTAATCTCTCCCGGGGCTGAAGCTTTCTTT
TRBJ2-7	NA	TRBV6-1	TRBD1	CASSPPSGTGRYEQYF	TGTGCCAGCAGTCCACCTTCCGGGACAGGGAGGTACGAGCAGTACTTC
TRBJ2-1	few	TRBV19	NA	CASSIDLGTNEQFF	TGTGCCAGTAGTATAGATCTAGGGACGAATGAGCAGTTCTTC
TRBJ1-1	few	TRBV7-6	TRBD1	CASSLMDRVGTEAFF	TGTGCCAGCAGCTTGATGGACAGGGTGGGCACTGAAGCTTTCTTT
TRBJ2-7	few	TRBV27	NA	CASSFRSVSYEQYF	TGTGCCAGCAGTTTTAGGTCTGTTTCCTACGAGCAGTACTTC
TRBJ2-2	NA	TRBV24-1	TRBD2	CATSDPSSGGDTGELFF	TGTGCCACCAGTGACCCTTCTAGCGGGGGTGACACCGGGGAGCTGTTTTTT
TRBJ2-1	NA	TRBV5-1	NA	CASSYPPLGGPTDEQFF	TGCGCCAGCAGCTACCCACCCCTAGGGGGGCCTACGGATGAGCAGTTCTTC
TRBJ2-1	NA	TRBV6-2/TRBV6-3	TRBD2	CASSYHGLADNEQFF	TGTGCCAGCAGTTACCATGGACTAGCGGACAATGAGCAGTTCTTC
TRBJ2-7	many	TRBV20-1	TRBD1	CSARGDREYEQYF	TGCAGTGCTAGAGGCGACAGGGAGTACGAGCAGTACTTC
TRBJ2-7	many	TRBV12-3/TRBV12-4	TRBD2	CASSLGGTSGYEQYF	TGTGCCAGCAGTTTAGGAGGGACTAGCGGGTACGAGCAGTACTTC
TRBJ2-2	few	TRBV7-6	NA	CASSSWTDYTGELFF	TGTGCCAGCAGCTCCTGGACAGATTACACCGGGGAGCTGTTTTTT
TRBJ1-5	few	TRBV27	NA	CASSLYSVPNQPQHF	TGTGCCAGCAGTTTATATTCCGTCCCCAATCAGCCCCAGCATTTT
TRBJ2-5	NA	TRBV24-1	NA	CATSDLPGLAQETQYF	TGTGCCACCAGTGATCTTCCCGGGCTAGCTCAAGAGACCCAGTACTTC
TRBJ2-3	many	TRBV11-2	NA	CASSLSGWPSTDTQYF	TGTGCCAGCAGCTTAAGCGGGTGGCCTAGCACAGATACGCAGTATTTT
TRBJ2-5	many	TRBV28	NA	CASSFARTQRGETQYF	TGTGCCAGCAGTTTCGCCAGGACACAACGGGGGGAGACCCAGTACTTC
TRBJ2-1	NA	TRBV20-1	TRBD2	CSARGAGDYNEQFF	TGCAGTGCTAGAGGAGCGGGGGACTACAATGAGCAGTTCTTC
TRBJ1-6	many	TRBV28	NA	CASSPGDINNSPLHF	TGTGCCAGCAGTCCGGGGGACATTAATAATTCACCCCTCCACTTT
TRBJ2-7	many	TRBV13	NA	CASSLDDEQYF	TGTGCCAGCAGCTTAGACGACGAGCAGTACTTC